The 11 T cell receptor beta chains in this list originate from one sample, sequenced in a study of shared clonotypes between healthy human individuals. Profiling relied on immunoSEQ multiplex PCR, and the TCRdb table lists in-frame clones only, not all of them. The sample lists roughly 1,500,000 clones, approximately 98.5% occurring once. Sequenced input: naive CD4+ T cells sorted from blood. Subset: CD45RA+ positively selected. Source of these receptors: a man aged 30 to 45 in good health.

For the CDR3, the DNA is TGTGCCAGCAGTGTACGGGACAGGGGGCGGACTGAAGCTTTCTTT. It yields the protein CASSVRDRGRTEAFF. This chain links TRBV6-6 with TRBJ1-1; TRBD1 aligns across 12 bases. Per germline, CDR1 MNHNY and CDR2 SVGAGI (reference sequence). This CDR3 contains 15 residues. The V gene end was trimmed by 5 bases and the J gene end by 5 bases; junction bases not matched to a gene: 6.

The J gene is TRBJ2-5, the V gene TRBV11-2, with 8 bases that match TRBD1. The CDR3 is 13 amino acids. V shed 6 bases, J shed 3 bases, and the junction held 3 bases outside the gene matches. Per the germline V gene, CDR1 is SGHAT and CDR2 is FQNNGV. The DNA of the CDR3 is TGTGCCAGCAGGGTGACAGGGGAAGAGACCCAGTACTTC. Translating it yields CASRVTGEETQYF.

J is TRBJ1-5 and V is TRBV9; the D is unclear. Germline CDR1 reads SGDLS; CDR2 reads YYNGEE. The V gene lost 3 bases and the J gene lost 4 bases, with 11 bases spanning the gap. The CDR3 sequence is 14 residues long. In nucleotides, the CDR3 is TGTGCCAGCAGCGCTGCCCCAACGAATCAGCCCCAGCATTTT. It specifies CASSAAPTNQPQHF.

The V call is TRBV18, the J call TRBJ2-5; TRBD1 is a possible D gene (6 bases). The V gene lost 0 bases and the J gene lost 2 bases, with 16 bases spanning the gap. CDR3 length: 17 amino acids. Germline V gene data show CDR1 as KGHSH and CDR2 as LQKENI. The chain's CDR3 is CASSPPRPGATQETQYF. The CDR3 DNA sequence: TGTGCCAGCTCACCACCCCGGCCAGGGGCGACTCAAGAGACCCAGTACTTC.

The chain couples TRBV10-3 to TRBJ1-1; maybe TRBD1 (5 bases). Germline CDR1 and CDR2: ENHRY and SYGVKD. V was clipped by 4 bases and J by 6 bases, with 9 bases between them. The CDR3 has 12 amino acids. The CDR3, as DNA: TGTGCCATCAGTGCAGGGTACGCTGAAGCTTTCTTT. Translated, it gives CAISAGYAEAFF.

The chain recombines TRBV27 with TRBJ1-4, with unresolved D. CDR1 and CDR2 from the germline V gene are MNHEY and SMNVEV (reference sequence). V was cut by 5 bases and J by 5 bases, with 12 bases left in between. The CDR3 contains 14 residues. The chain's CDR3 is CASSSRVPNEKLFF. CDR3 bases: TGTGCCAGCAGTAGCCGGGTCCCCAATGAAAAACTGTTTTTT.

The V gene is TRBV7-9, the J gene TRBJ2-7; tentative D call: TRBD2 (6 bases). The length of the CDR3 is 18 residues. Germline assignment: CDR1 SEHNR and CDR2 FQNEAQ (reference sequence). The V end was cut by 0 bases, the J end by 3 bases, with 21 bases between. The CDR3 DNA follows: TGTGCCAGCAGCTTAGCCTCCACTCGGGCGGGGAAGATCTACGAGCAGTACTTC. It yields the protein CASSLASTRAGKIYEQYF.

The chain carries TRBV21-1 and TRBJ2-3; the DNA was not used to check the table's D call, TRBD1. TRBV21-1 counts as a pseudogene. The CDR3 covers 12 residues. The CDR3 loop is CASSKGADTQYF. The CDR3 DNA sequence: TGTGCCAGCAGCAAGGGCGCAGATACGCAGTATTTT.

The V and J genes are TRBV11-3 and TRBJ2-5; 14 bases fit TRBD2. The trim removed 1 base at V and 5 bases at J, leaving 6 bases unmatched. The CDR3 sequence is 17 residues long. In germline, CDR1 is SGHNT, CDR2 YENEEA. The CDR3 sequence: CASSLGTSGRISETQYF. CDR3 nucleotide sequence: TGTGCCAGCAGCTTAGGGACTAGCGGGAGGATTTCGGAGACCCAGTACTTC.

In DNA, the CDR3 is TGTGCCAGCAGCCCAGAAGTCCTTCTAGCGGGGAAGACCAATGAGCAGTTCTTC. This encodes CASSPEVLLAGKTNEQFF. V gene TRBV9 combines with J gene TRBJ2-1; 9 bases map to TRBD2. J lost 6 bases, V lost 4 bases, and 17 bases had no gene match. This CDR3 spans 18 amino acids. In germline, CDR1 is SGDLS, CDR2 YYNGEE.

A note on this clone: Other DNA sequences from this sample encode an identical CDR3 as well. The chain recombines TRBV5-1 with TRBJ1-1, with 7 bases matching TRBD1. CDR3 length: 13 residues. Germline-derived CDR1 and CDR2 are SGHRS and YFSETQ. V shed 3 bases and J 1 base; nucleotides not matched to a gene: 0. CDR3 loop: CASSYRGNTEAFF. For the CDR3, the DNA is TGCGCCAGCAGCTACAGGGGGAACACTGAAGCTTTCTTT. Together with reference TRBV5-1 and TRBJ1-1, the CDR3 gives the full variable domain: KAGVTQTPRYLIKTRGQQVTLSCSPISGHRSVSWYQQTPGQGLQFLFEYFSETQRNKGNFPGRFSGRQFSNSRSEMNVSTLELGDSALYLCASSYRGNTEAFFGQGTRLTVV.